What follows describes a single T cell receptor (beta chain). Its antigen is not identified. CDR1 and CDR2 (germline): SGHDN, FVKESK. The V and J ends lost 7 bases and 4 bases respectively, with 12 bases between them. CDR3 length equals 13 residues. The data were taken from a study of OX40 agonist ivuxolimab in advanced cancers. Study outcomes and limitations: Determination of antigen specificity was not performed for the expanded peripheral T cells.

Profiled with immunoSEQ multiplex PCR; TCRdb holds only in-frame clones, not every one. The sample contains tens of thousands of clones, 88% of which appear only once. The source was CD4+ or CD8+ T cells sorted from blood, collected in a trial of the OX40 agonist ivuxolimab. This TCR was recovered from an adult with an advanced solid tumor such as melanoma, head and neck, liver or kidney cancer. This chain links TRBV14 with TRBJ2-3; D unclear. In nucleotides, the CDR3 is TGTGCCAGCACCAACCTACGCTCAGATACGCAGTATTTT. It encodes CASTNLRSDTQYF.